These 27 T cell receptor beta chains were all obtained from the same sample, sequenced in a study of identifying expanded T cells in peripheral blood. Data came from immunoSEQ multiplex PCR; TCRdb stores just in-frame clones and leaves some out. The profile shows 81,000 or so clones, over 80% of them singletons. Material: blood. The source of these receptors is a person aged 18 to 70 in good health.

The chain employs TRBV5-4 and TRBJ1-3, with D unclear. The germline CDR1 and CDR2 sequences are SGHNT and YYREEE (reference sequence). The CDR3 totals 13 residues. V lost 5 bases, J lost 0 bases, and 6 bases lay in between. The DNA for the CDR3 is TGTGCCAGCAGTCGGAACTCTGGAAACACCATATATTTT. Protein product: CASSRNSGNTIYF.

This chain joins TRBV6-1 and TRBJ2-5, with 8 bases lining up with TRBD1. The CDR3 extends over 13 amino acids. The V gene end was trimmed by 6 bases and the J gene end by 2 bases; junction bases not matched to a gene: 2. Germline V gene lookup returns CDR1 MNHNS and CDR2 SASEGT. As DNA, the CDR3 is TGTGCCAGCAGCAGGGGGCGACAAGAGACCCAGTACTTC. This codes for CASSRGRQETQYF.

The chain uses TRBV28 and TRBJ1-2; D remains ambiguous. V lost 5 bases to trimming and J lost 5 bases, with 9 bases between them. Germline lookup yields CDR1 MDHEN and CDR2 SYDVKM. The CDR3 is made up of 12 amino acids. CDR3 sequence (DNA): TGTGCCAGCAGTCAAACACCGTATGGCTACACCTTC. The encoded protein is CASSQTPYGYTF.

The table lists this clone with a few counts. The gene calls are TRBV28 and TRBJ1-1; 11 bases fit TRBD1. V gave up 5 bases and J gave up 5 bases; unmatched junction bases: 10. Germline CDR1 and CDR2: MDHEN and SYDVKM. The CDR3 spans 16 residues. CDR3 amino acids: CASSTLSGTGGTEAFF. In DNA, the CDR3 is TGTGCCAGCAGTACCCTCTCCGGGACAGGGGGAACTGAAGCTTTCTTT.

The chain combines TRBV10-3 with TRBJ2-7, with D perhaps TRBD1 (5 bases). V gave up 3 bases and J gave up 4 bases, with 22 bases separating them. CDR1 and CDR2 (germline): ENHRY, SYGVKD. The CDR3 has 17 residues. The CDR3 DNA sequence: TGTGCCATCAGTGACCCCAACACAGGTGCCTCGGCGTACGAGCAGTACTTC. This codes for CAISDPNTGASAYEQYF.

This chain uses TRBV9 with TRBJ2-3; D is perhaps TRBD1 or TRBD2 (5 bases each). Germline loops: CDR1 SGDLS, CDR2 YYNGEE. This CDR3 has 18 amino acids. Trimming left V 4 bases short and J 2 bases short, with 23 bases between. CDR3 sequence: CASSSTSGPKLNTDTQYF. The DNA of the CDR3 is TGTGCCAGCAGCAGTACCTCGGGACCAAAACTAAACACAGATACGCAGTATTTT. Full variable domain (missing parts from reference TRBV9 and TRBJ2-3): DSGVTQTPKHLITATGQRVTLRCSPRSGDLSVYWYQQSLDQGLQFLIQYYNGEERAKGNILERFSAQQFPDLHSELNLSSLELGDSALYFCASSSTSGPKLNTDTQYFGPGTRLTVL.

This rearrangement joins TRBV19 to TRBJ2-7, with 9 bases identical to TRBD1. The CDR3 runs to 15 residues. V trimming: 5 bases; J trimming: 3 bases; junction bases outside the gene matches: 8. Looked up from germline, CDR1 is LNHDA and CDR2 is SQIVND (reference sequence). CDR3 sequence: CASSPAGTGSYEQYF. As DNA, the CDR3 is TGTGCCAGTAGTCCGGCCGGGACAGGGAGCTACGAGCAGTACTTC.

This chain links TRBV19 with TRBJ2-5; 10 nucleotides agree with TRBD1. The germline V gene has CDR1 LNHDA and CDR2 SQIVND (reference sequence). With 4 bases clipped from V and 2 bases from J, the junction kept 7 bases outside the gene matches. The CDR3 runs 16 residues. The CDR3 reads CASSTKDRGRQETQYF. The CDR3 DNA follows: TGTGCCAGTAGTACAAAAGACAGGGGGCGGCAAGAGACCCAGTACTTC.

This clone was observed a few times. The rearrangement links TRBV10-2 to TRBJ2-7, with unresolved D. From germline, CDR1 is WSHSY and CDR2 SAAADI. CDR3 length: 13 residues. The germline V and J ends were trimmed by 1 base and 2 bases, with 6 bases remaining between them. CDR3 in DNA: TGCGCCAGCAGTGAGTGGTTGGCCTACGAGCAGTACTTC. It translates to CASSEWLAYEQYF.

This rearrangement joins TRBV19 to TRBJ2-2; perhaps D is TRBD1 or TRBD2 (5 bases each). Germline CDR1 is LNHDA and CDR2 is SQIVND (reference sequence). This CDR3 contains 15 residues. V was clipped by 7 bases and J by 7 bases, with 19 bases between them. The CDR3 protein is CASTLGQAVIGELFF. CDR3 coding DNA: TGTGCCAGTACCCTAGGACAAGCGGTTATCGGGGAGCTGTTTTTT.

The DNA of the CDR3 is TGTGCCAGCAGCTTATTTGGACAGACTAGCTCCTACGAGCAGTACTTC. This encodes CASSLFGQTSSYEQYF. This chain links TRBV11-1 with TRBJ2-7; D tentatively fits TRBD1 or TRBD2 (6 bases each). This CDR3 contains 16 residues. Germline V gene data show CDR1 as SGHAT and CDR2 as FQDESV (reference sequence). V lost 2 bases to trimming and J lost 0 bases, with 14 bases between them.

The V call is TRBV5-4, the J call TRBJ2-1, with TRBD2 identical over 12 bases. The junction had 8 bases not matched to a gene; V was cut back by 4 bases and J by 3 bases. The CDR3 has 17 residues. Germline lookup yields CDR1 SGHNT and CDR2 YYREEE (reference sequence). CDR3 sequence: CASSGYSLAGGYNEQFF. Written as DNA, the CDR3 is TGTGCCAGCAGCGGTTATTCACTAGCGGGAGGCTACAATGAGCAGTTCTTC.

The chain carries TRBV9 and TRBJ1-3; TRBD1 might be the D (5 bases). Germline lookup yields CDR1 SGDLS and CDR2 YYNGEE. V was trimmed by 3 bases and J by 0 bases, leaving 10 bases between them. This CDR3 is built from 15 residues. CDR3 region: CASSEGQTSGNTIYF. The CDR3 bases are TGTGCCAGCAGCGAAGGACAAACCTCTGGAAACACCATATATTTT.

The chain has TRBV29-1 and TRBJ2-1; the D gene is possibly TRBD1 (6 bases). From germline, CDR1 is SQVTM and CDR2 ANQGSEA. The V and J ends lost 4 bases and 7 bases respectively, with 17 bases between them. The CDR3 totals 14 residues. The CDR3 DNA is TGCAGCGTTGTGCGAGGGGGTGGGTGGAATGAGCAGTTCTTC. It yields the protein CSVVRGGGWNEQFF.

The chain couples TRBV28 to TRBJ1-1; 7 nucleotides agree with TRBD1. Germline CDR1 MDHEN, CDR2 SYDVKM. V trimming: 1 base; J trimming: 0 bases; junction bases outside the gene matches: 2. The CDR3 runs to 15 residues. The CDR3 loop is CASSLFGTVNTEAFF. Here the CDR3 DNA reads TGTGCCAGCAGTTTATTTGGGACAGTGAACACTGAAGCTTTCTTT.

The CDR3 protein is CASRPDGGMNYGYTF. The DNA of the CDR3 is TGCGCCAGCCGTCCCGATGGGGGGATGAACTATGGCTACACCTTC. The gene calls are TRBV4-3 and TRBJ1-2, with a weak D call TRBD1 (5 bases). V was shortened by 8 bases and J by 2 bases, with 18 bases between the two germline ends. This CDR3 has 15 residues. CDR1 is LGHNA and CDR2 is YSLEER in the germline V gene.

This clone was picked up a small number of times. CDR3 DNA: TGTGCCAGCAGTTACCTTTCGAACACTGAAGCTTTCTTT. It is translated as CASSYLSNTEAFF. V and J are TRBV6-5 and TRBJ1-1; D not resolved. Germline values: CDR1 MNHEY, CDR2 SVGAGI. Trimming took 2 bases from V and 1 from J, leaving 5 bases between them. The CDR3 is made up of 13 amino acids.

This clone was recorded only once. J is TRBJ1-2 and V is TRBV6-5; tentatively, D is TRBD1 (5 bases). Germline CDR1 reads MNHEY; CDR2 reads SVGAGI. V was shortened by 2 bases and J by 8 bases, with 18 bases between the two germline ends. The CDR3 covers 15 residues. The chain's CDR3 is CASSYGGRGQRGYTF. CDR3 in DNA: TGTGCCAGCAGTTACGGGGGGAGAGGCCAGAGGGGCTACACCTTC.

The DNA for the CDR3 is TGTGCCAGCAGCCAAGATCTGGTCTCCCTACTCACCGGGGAGCTGTTTTTT. Its translation is CASSQDLVSLLTGELFF. This chain uses TRBV14 with TRBJ2-2, with D hard to call. The CDR3 covers 17 residues. V gave up 0 bases and J gave up 4 bases, with 15 bases separating them. The germline V gene encodes CDR1 SGHDN and CDR2 FVKESK.

This rearrangement joins TRBV29-1 to TRBJ2-6; possible D gene TRBD1, 5 bases. V was trimmed by 6 bases and J by 0 bases, leaving 9 bases between them. The CDR3 runs to 14 residues. Per the germline V gene, CDR1 is SQVTM and CDR2 is ANQGSEA. The CDR3 sequence is CSVDSDSGANVLTF. The CDR3 nucleotides are TGCAGCGTAGACAGTGACTCTGGGGCCAACGTCCTGACTTTC.

The genes are TRBV28 and TRBJ1-4; D is unresolved. Germline CDR1 reads MDHEN; CDR2 reads SYDVKM. CDR3 length equals 12 residues. V lost 7 bases and J 4 bases, leaving 7 bases between the germline ends. The CDR3 spells CASNPNNEKLFF. For the CDR3, the DNA is TGTGCCAGCAACCCTAATAATGAAAAACTGTTTTTT.

The V call is TRBV6-5, the J call TRBJ2-1, with TRBD2 identical over 9 bases. Germline V gene sequence: CDR1 MNHEY, CDR2 SVGAGI. The junction had 6 bases not matched to a gene; V was cut back by 4 bases and J by 2 bases. The CDR3 has 16 residues. The CDR3 DNA reads as TGTGCCAGCAGTTGGGGAGCGGGAGGAACCTACAATGAGCAGTTCTTC. Protein product: CASSWGAGGTYNEQFF.

V gene TRBV18 combines with J gene TRBJ2-3; 7 bases map to TRBD2. This CDR3 is 14 amino acids long. Trimming at V came to 3 bases and at J to 4 bases, leaving 4 bases not matched to a gene. Per germline, CDR1 KGHSH and CDR2 LQKENI. The CDR3 protein is CASSPQGGADTQYF. The DNA of the CDR3 is TGTGCCAGCTCACCGCAGGGAGGGGCAGATACGCAGTATTTT.

DNA of the CDR3: TGTGCCAGCAGTGCAGAGTTGAACACTGAAGCTTTCTTT. Its translation: CASSAELNTEAFF. The chain joins TRBV6-4 to TRBJ1-1; D is uncertain. The CDR3 length is 13 residues. Trimming left V 4 bases short and J 0 bases short, with 6 bases between. The germline CDR1 and CDR2 sequences are MRHNA and SNTAGT.

The rearrangement uses TRBV19 and TRBJ2-2; TRBD1 agrees at 7 bases. Losses at the gene ends were 6 bases for V and 12 bases for J; bases not matched to a gene: 10. CDR3 size: 13 residues. CDR1 is LNHDA and CDR2 is SQIVND in the germline V gene (reference sequence). CDR3 sequence reads: CASSDLDREKLFF. In DNA form, the CDR3 reads TGTGCCAGTAGCGACCTTGACAGGGAGAAGCTGTTTTTT.

This clone was observed a few times. The chain joins TRBV6-6 to TRBJ2-7, with D perhaps matching TRBD1 (6 bases). The CDR3 covers 14 residues. CDR1 is MNHNY, CDR2 SVGAGI, per germline (reference sequence). The V gene lost 3 bases and the J gene lost 2 bases, with 11 bases spanning the gap. CDR3 in DNA: TGTGCCAGCAGTTATGTGGGACAAGCCTACGAGCAGTACTTC. Translation gives CASSYVGQAYEQYF.

The genes are TRBV30 and TRBJ1-6, with D perhaps TRBD1 (5 bases). This CDR3 is built from 14 residues. Germline CDR1 reads GTSNPN; CDR2 reads SVGIG (reference sequence). Trimming stripped 5 bases from V and 7 bases from J, with 15 bases between. The CDR3 loop reads CAWSDGRENSPLHF. The CDR3 DNA sequence: TGTGCCTGGTCAGATGGCAGGGAAAATTCACCCCTCCACTTT.